These 30 T cell receptor beta chains share one sample of origin, sequenced in a study of CD8 T cells in Susac syndrome. A quantity of about 0.5 to 1 ug RNA underwent reverse transcription using random hexamers. MiXCR was run by TCRdb on the immunoSEQ multiplex PCR reads, yielding one entry per CDR3 protein. The sample has some 180,000 distinct CDR3 sequences; around 94% are singletons. Source material: CD4+ T cells from PBMCs. The receptors come from a human donor with Susac syndrome.

This chain uses TRBV30 with TRBJ2-1; 8 bases match TRBD2. CDR1 and CDR2 from the germline V gene are GTSNPN and SVGIG (reference sequence). The CDR3 runs 18 residues. V dropped 0 bases and J dropped 4; count of bases not matched to a gene: 14. The CDR3 region is CAWSVTFGLAYGYNEQFF. CDR3 sequence (DNA): TGTGCCTGGAGTGTAACGTTTGGACTAGCTTACGGTTACAATGAGCAGTTCTTC.

This chain connects TRBV12-3 or TRBV12-4 to TRBJ2-3, with 7 bases identical to TRBD2. Germline trimming cut 4 bases from V and 4 bases from J; bases unmatched to any gene: 5. The CDR3 is 14 amino acids. The CDR3 region has the DNA TGTGCCAGCAGTTCCATCGGACTAGCAGATACGCAGTATTTT. This translates into CASSSIGLADTQYF.

The chain uses TRBV4-2 and TRBJ1-4; the D is unclear. The CDR3 consists of 18 residues. Germline V gene sequence: CDR1 LGHNA, CDR2 YNFKEQ. The V end was cut by 0 bases, the J end by 4 bases, with 18 bases between. The DNA of the CDR3 is TGTGCCAGCAGCCAAGATCCAAGTCCATCGTACAATAATGAAAAACTGTTTTTT. Amino acid sequence: CASSQDPSPSYNNEKLFF.

The genes are TRBV7-2 and TRBJ2-5; TRBD2 matches at 13 bases. Germline CDR1 is SGHTA and CDR2 is FQGNSA. This CDR3 is built from 15 residues. Trimming cost V 5 bases and J 4 bases; bases outside gene matches: 4. For the CDR3, the DNA is TGTGCCAGCAGCGTCACTAGCGGGGGGGGAGAGACCCAGTACTTC. The encoded protein is CASSVTSGGGETQYF.

The V gene is TRBV9, the J gene TRBJ2-6; D is uncertain. CDR1 is SGDLS and CDR2 is YYNGEE in the germline V gene. The CDR3 totals 15 residues. Trimming shortened V by 0 bases and J by 0 bases, and 4 bases separated the two germline ends. The CDR3 here is CASSVVDSGANVLTF. DNA for the CDR3: TGTGCCAGCAGCGTAGTAGACTCTGGGGCCAACGTCCTGACTTTC.

The CDR3 sequence: CASSTQTRRETQYF. The DNA of the CDR3 is TGTGCCAGTAGTACCCAGACCCGGCGAGAGACCCAGTACTTC. The rearrangement uses TRBV19 and TRBJ2-5; D not resolved. Germline CDR1 reads LNHDA; CDR2 reads SQIVND (reference sequence). The V end was cut by 4 bases, the J end by 4 bases, with 13 bases between. This CDR3 contains 14 residues. The full variable domain, its missing parts supplied by reference TRBV19 and TRBJ2-5, is DGGITQSPKYLFRKEGQNVTLSCEQNLNHDAMYWYRQDPGQGLRLIYYSQIVNDFQKGDIAEGYSVSREKKESFPLTVTSAQKNPTAFYLCASSTQTRRETQYFGPGTRLLVL.

The gene calls are TRBV24-1 and TRBJ2-1; 8 bases match TRBD2. The length of the CDR3 is 15 residues. The V and J ends lost 1 base and 5 bases, in that order; junction bases with no gene match: 3. Germline V gives CDR1 KGHDR, CDR2 SFDVKD. CDR3 residues: CATSDLREGDNEQFF. The CDR3 DNA reads TGTGCCACCAGTGATTTACGGGAGGGGGACAATGAGCAGTTCTTC.

V usage is TRBV2 and J usage is TRBJ2-7, with 7 bases fitting TRBD2. The V and J ends lost 2 bases and 7 bases, in that order; junction bases with no gene match: 11. In germline, CDR1 is SNHLY, CDR2 FYNNEI. The CDR3 runs 15 residues. CDR3 bases: TGTGCCAGCAGTGAATACCGAGGGAGGGTTAAGGAGCAGTACTTC. Amino acids: CASSEYRGRVKEQYF.

The chain joins TRBV29-1 to TRBJ1-1, with 8 bases aligning to TRBD1. Germline V gene lookup returns CDR1 SQVTM and CDR2 ANQGSEA. The CDR3 extends over 12 amino acids. J was trimmed by 1 base and V by 7 bases; bases with no gene match: 2. Written as DNA, the CDR3 is TGCAGCGCTGGGACAGGGAACACTGAAGCTTTCTTT. Amino acid sequence: CSAGTGNTEAFF.

This clonotype occurred once. This chain joins TRBV6-1 and TRBJ1-2; D gene ambiguous. This CDR3 spans 14 amino acids. Trimming pared 4 bases from V and 4 bases from J, leaving 13 bases between. Germline CDR1 and CDR2: MNHNS and SASEGT. CDR3 sequence (DNA): TGTGCCAGCAGTGCTGTAAAGACCATCTATGGCTACACCTTC. Amino acids: CASSAVKTIYGYTF.

This chain joins TRBV12-3 or TRBV12-4 and TRBJ1-5; D may be TRBD1 (5 bases). This CDR3 spans 12 amino acids. Between the trimmed V and J ends, which lost 3 bases and 5 bases, there was a span of 5 bases. CDR3 coding DNA: TGTGCCAGCAGTTTCAGGGATCAGCCCCAGCATTTT. It encodes CASSFRDQPQHF.

This clonotype was counted once. This chain links TRBV12-3 or TRBV12-4 with TRBJ1-4; D perhaps matches TRBD1 (6 bases). Trimming removed 4 bases from V and 7 bases from J, with 16 bases in between. The CDR3 consists of 15 residues. The CDR3 DNA follows: TGTGCCAGCAGTTCTTCACAGGGCGCCTCTGAAAAACTGTTTTTT. It codes for CASSSSQGASEKLFF.

In this sample, this clonotype turned up once. The J gene is TRBJ2-1, the V gene TRBV11-3; D is uncertain. The CDR3 sequence is 14 residues long. Germline CDR1 and CDR2: SGHNT and YENEEA. Trimming shortened V by 0 bases and J by 5 bases, and 8 bases separated the two germline ends. For the CDR3, the DNA is TGTGCCAGCAGCTTAGATCCCAGCCACAATGAGCAGTTCTTC. This codes for CASSLDPSHNEQFF.

The chain employs TRBV30 and TRBJ1-2; 10 bases align to TRBD1. This CDR3 spans 16 amino acids. Germline assignment: CDR1 GTSNPN and CDR2 SVGIG (reference sequence). After removal of 4 bases from V and 1 base from J, the junction contained 9 bases not matched to a gene. The CDR3 reads CAWTFGQGGNNYGYTF. The CDR3 bases are TGTGCCTGGACCTTCGGACAGGGGGGAAATAACTATGGCTACACCTTC. Drawing the rest from reference TRBV30 and TRBJ1-2, the complete variable domain is SQTIHQWPATLVQPVGSPLSLECTVEGTSNPNLYWYRQAAGRGLQLLFYSVGIGQISSEVPQNLSASRPQDRQFILSSKKLLLSDSGFYLCAWTFGQGGNNYGYTFGSGTRLTVV.

In this sample, this clonotype turned up once. The V gene is TRBV25-1, the J gene TRBJ2-5, with 9 bases identical to TRBD1. Germline V gene data show CDR1 as MGHDK and CDR2 as SYGVNS. V lost 2 bases, J lost 5 bases, and 9 bases stayed unmatched. CDR3 length equals 16 residues. The CDR3: CASSEGGQGGAETQYF. CDR3 nucleotides: TGTGCCAGCAGTGAAGGGGGACAGGGTGGGGCCGAGACCCAGTACTTC.

CDR3 DNA sequence: TGTGCCACCAGTGATTCAAGCGGGGGTCGGAGGTACAATGAGCAGTTCTTC. It encodes CATSDSSGGRRYNEQFF. This chain joins TRBV24-1 and TRBJ2-1; TRBD2 matches at 8 bases. J lost 4 bases, V lost 2 bases, and 9 bases had no gene match. This CDR3 contains 17 residues. CDR1 KGHDR and CDR2 SFDVKD come from the germline V gene.

The rearrangement links TRBV20-1 to TRBJ2-5, with unresolved D. V was cut by 3 bases and J by 2 bases, with 13 bases left in between. Germline CDR1 and CDR2: DFQATT and SNEGSKA (reference sequence). This CDR3 region has 14 residues. The CDR3 DNA sequence: TGCAGTGCTAGGTGGGCTAGGCTTCAAGAGACCCAGTACTTC. Amino acid sequence: CSARWARLQETQYF.

The chain recombines TRBV6-5 with TRBJ1-5; 7 bases map to TRBD1. The CDR3 loop spans 15 amino acids. The germline gives CDR1 MNHEY, CDR2 SVGAGI. J lost 5 bases, V lost 2 bases, and 6 bases had no gene match. The CDR3 here is CASSYQGGRYQPQHF. In DNA, the CDR3 is TGTGCCAGCAGTTACCAGGGGGGCCGCTATCAGCCCCAGCATTTT.

The chain carries TRBV5-4 and TRBJ2-7; the match to TRBD2 covers 9 bases. Trimming cost V 4 bases and J 3 bases; bases outside gene matches: 5. This CDR3 is built from 14 residues. Germline V gene sequence: CDR1 SGHNT, CDR2 YYREEE (reference sequence). The CDR3, as DNA: TGTGCCAGCAGCAAGACTAGCGGAAGCTACGAGCAGTACTTC. Residues: CASSKTSGSYEQYF. Variable domain in full (rest from reference TRBV5-4 and TRBJ2-7): ETGVTQSPTHLIKTRGQQVTLRCSSQSGHNTVSWYQQALGQGPQFIFQYYREEENGRGNFPPRFSGLQFPNYSSELNVNALELDDSALYLCASSKTSGSYEQYFGPGTRLTVT.

The V call is TRBV3-1, the J call TRBJ1-2; D is perhaps TRBD1 (6 bases). The V end lost 2 bases, the J end lost 6 bases, and 10 bases lay between the germline ends. The CDR3 consists of 13 residues. Germline assignment: CDR1 LGHDT and CDR2 YNNKEL (reference sequence). CDR3 in DNA: TGTGCCAGCAGCCAACCCAACAGGGATGGCTACACCTTC. This encodes CASSQPNRDGYTF.

The V gene is TRBV20-1, the J gene TRBJ2-3; D is unclear. This CDR3 has 13 amino acids. CDR1 DFQATT and CDR2 SNEGSKA come from the germline V gene (reference sequence). V shed 5 bases and J shed 0 bases, with 9 bases lying between them. CDR3 in DNA: TGCAGTGCTCACCGACCCAGCACAGATACGCAGTATTTT. This translates into CSAHRPSTDTQYF.

A few counts support this clonotype. V usage is TRBV12-3 or TRBV12-4 and J usage is TRBJ2-5; 9 bases fit TRBD2. This CDR3 comprises 14 residues. V shed 5 bases, J shed 2 bases, and the junction held 3 bases outside the gene matches. The CDR3 DNA reads as TGTGCCAGCAGTCTCGGACTAGCGCAAGAGACCCAGTACTTC. This gives the protein CASSLGLAQETQYF.

V usage is TRBV2 and J usage is TRBJ1-2; D is unclear. The CDR3 length is 13 residues. The germline V and J ends were trimmed by 4 bases and 12 bases, with 18 bases remaining between them. Germline V CDR1 and CDR2: SNHLY, FYNNEI. The CDR3 loop reads CASSGASRSGHTF. The CDR3 DNA reads TGTGCCAGCAGTGGGGCCTCCAGGTCGGGCCACACCTTC.

The V and J genes are TRBV9 and TRBJ2-5; D might be TRBD1 (5 bases). Germline V lookup: CDR1 SGDLS, CDR2 YYNGEE. Trimming stripped 2 bases from V and 0 bases from J, with 11 bases between. The CDR3 spans 15 residues. CDR3 DNA: TGTGCCAGCAGCGTCTCGACAGAGTACCAAGAGACCCAGTACTTC. It codes for CASSVSTEYQETQYF.

The J gene is TRBJ2-3, the V gene TRBV30, with TRBD2 identical over 10 bases. There are 14 residues in the CDR3. J gave up 8 bases and V 3 bases, and 8 bases lay outside the gene matches. Germline-derived CDR1 and CDR2 are GTSNPN and SVGIG (reference sequence). CDR3 bases: TGTGCCTGGAGAATCCCTAGCGGGAGCAGTACGCAGTATTTT. This codes for CAWRIPSGSSTQYF.

The chain uses TRBV29-1 and TRBJ2-2; TRBD2 matches at 9 bases. The CDR3 consists of 13 residues. V trimming: 7 bases; J trimming: 7 bases; junction bases outside the gene matches: 7. CDR1 is SQVTM and CDR2 is ANQGSEA in the germline V gene. Written as DNA, the CDR3 is TGCAGCGCCCAAATAGCGGGAGACGGGGAGCTGTTTTTT. Encoded protein: CSAQIAGDGELFF.

This sequence joins TRBV3-1 and TRBJ2-1; D unclear. CDR1 is LGHDT, CDR2 YNNKEL, per germline (reference sequence). Trimming stripped 5 bases from V and 1 base from J, with 9 bases between. This CDR3 region has 14 residues. The chain's CDR3 is CASSESGSYNEQFF. In DNA form, the CDR3 reads TGTGCCAGCAGCGAAAGTGGGTCCTACAATGAGCAGTTCTTC.

In DNA, the CDR3 is TGTGCCAGCAGTTCTGACAGGATCACTGAAGCTTTCTTT. Its translation is CASSSDRITEAFF. The chain uses TRBV2 and TRBJ1-1, with D perhaps TRBD1 (6 bases). Trimming took 5 bases from V and 4 from J, leaving 11 bases between them. This CDR3 comprises 13 residues. Germline CDR1 reads SNHLY; CDR2 reads FYNNEI.

In DNA, the CDR3 is TGTGCCAGCAGCCAGCTGGGGGACACTGAAGCTTTCTTT. It encodes CASSQLGDTEAFF. The gene calls are TRBV7-3 and TRBJ1-1; possible D gene TRBD1, 5 bases. CDR1 is SGHTA, CDR2 FQGTGA, per germline. V gave up 5 bases and J gave up 3 bases, with 10 bases separating them. This CDR3 spans 13 amino acids.

The chain recombines TRBV20-1 with TRBJ2-2, with TRBD1 matching 7 bases. The V gene end was trimmed by 1 base and the J gene end by 5 bases; junction bases not matched to a gene: 10. The CDR3 contains 16 residues. CDR1 DFQATT and CDR2 SNEGSKA come from the germline V gene (reference sequence). The DNA for the CDR3 is TGCAGTGCTAGAGCTAGGGCCCCAGGGGGAACCGGGGAGCTGTTTTTT. Translated: CSARARAPGGTGELFF.